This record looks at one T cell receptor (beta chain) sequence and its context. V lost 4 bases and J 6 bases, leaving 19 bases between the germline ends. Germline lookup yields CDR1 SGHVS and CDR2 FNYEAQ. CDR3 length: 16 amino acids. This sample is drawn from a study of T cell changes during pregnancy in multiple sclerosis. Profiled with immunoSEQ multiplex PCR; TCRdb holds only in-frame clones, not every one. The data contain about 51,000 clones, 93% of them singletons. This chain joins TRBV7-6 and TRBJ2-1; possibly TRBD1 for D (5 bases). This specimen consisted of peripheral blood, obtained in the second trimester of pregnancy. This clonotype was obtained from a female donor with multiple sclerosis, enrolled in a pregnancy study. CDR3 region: CASSSPRGTVGNEQFF. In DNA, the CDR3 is TGTGCCAGCAGCTCTCCAAGGGGAACTGTCGGCAATGAGCAGTTCTTC.